These T cell receptor beta chains were read from a single sample in a study of blood T cell repertoires in COVID-19. This table comes from immunoSEQ multiplex PCR, and its TCRdb copy is limited to in-frame clones, with some not included. The table lists roughly 170,000 clones, around 87% of them singletons. The sequencing sample was made of peripheral blood. Source of these receptors: a middle-aged man with active or convalescent COVID-19. Both conserved end residues are trimmed from each CDR3. Fields, in order: J gene, V gene, D gene, CDR3 protein. D genes are given only for firm matches.

TRBJ1-6 TRBV7-2 . ASSPYRDGPLH
TRBJ2-5 TRBV11-3 . ASSLGAKETQY
TRBJ2-3 TRBV7-2 TRBD2 ASSPGTSVDTQY
TRBJ1-5 TRBV4-3 TRBD1 ASSQEAGGNQPQH
TRBJ2-7 TRBV4-2 TRBD1 ASSHEPGQAGAEQY
TRBJ2-7 TRBV7-6 . ASSENGRRGEQY
TRBJ1-1 TRBV6-5 . ASSYPGVNTEAF
TRBJ2-1 TRBV3-1/TRBV3-2 . ASSQDSSGFGQF
TRBJ2-4 TRBV6-5 TRBD1 ASSRDRVNIQY
TRBJ2-3 TRBV7-2 TRBD2 ASSLGGGADTQY
TRBJ1-4 TRBV29-1 . SVRSTGSNEKLF
TRBJ2-5 TRBV28 . ASSLPGRGRETQY
TRBJ2-1 TRBV6-5 TRBD2 ASSYPPSGAYNEQF
TRBJ1-2 TRBV29-1 . SVQDGYT
TRBJ2-1 TRBV3-1/TRBV3-2 . ASSQRGSLWDNEQF
TRBJ1-6 TRBV4-1 . ASSSWGPDNSPLH
TRBJ2-7 TRBV4-1 . ASSQELTVVYEQY
TRBJ2-1 TRBV5-6 . ASGPAGYNEQF
TRBJ2-3 TRBV27 TRBD2 ASRTYNSGGDTQY
TRBJ2-3 TRBV5-1 . ASSLLSTKENTDTQY
TRBJ1-1 TRBV28 . ASSRQMNTEAF
TRBJ2-3 TRBV10-3 . ATLLADTQY
TRBJ2-2 TRBV10-3 TRBD2 AISGTSGTTGELF
TRBJ1-1 TRBV6-5 . ASSYSTGEGTEAF